In its sample, the clone carrying this T cell receptor (beta chain) was seen a few times. Antigen specificity is unknown. The data derive from a study of cytomegalovirus exposure and HLA in healthy donors. Study-level points and caveats: Among TCR beta chains, those listed as cytomegalovirus-associated numbered over 150.

This cohort consisted of healthy bone marrow donors. Unrecorded immune exposure was likely among donors, who were nominally healthy when sampled. Trimming removed 0 bases from V and 3 bases from J; junction bases left unmatched: 10. Germline lookup yields CDR1 SGHDT and CDR2 YYEEEE. The CDR3 is made up of 18 amino acids. 60 Vbeta and 13 Jbeta primers were used in PCR. The table came from immunoSEQ multiplex PCR; TCRdb's copy has only in-frame clones and leaves some out. Of approximately 83,000 clones in the sample, 75% to 85% were seen once. Input material: PBMCs. The clonotype comes from a man aged 18 to 35 in good health and CMV-seronegative. The rearrangement links TRBV5-6 to TRBJ2-5; 11 nucleotides line up with TRBD1. The CDR3 sequence: CASSLGWTGGPLKETQYF. CDR3 sequence (DNA): TGTGCCAGCAGCTTGGGTTGGACAGGGGGCCCTCTGAAAGAGACCCAGTACTTC.